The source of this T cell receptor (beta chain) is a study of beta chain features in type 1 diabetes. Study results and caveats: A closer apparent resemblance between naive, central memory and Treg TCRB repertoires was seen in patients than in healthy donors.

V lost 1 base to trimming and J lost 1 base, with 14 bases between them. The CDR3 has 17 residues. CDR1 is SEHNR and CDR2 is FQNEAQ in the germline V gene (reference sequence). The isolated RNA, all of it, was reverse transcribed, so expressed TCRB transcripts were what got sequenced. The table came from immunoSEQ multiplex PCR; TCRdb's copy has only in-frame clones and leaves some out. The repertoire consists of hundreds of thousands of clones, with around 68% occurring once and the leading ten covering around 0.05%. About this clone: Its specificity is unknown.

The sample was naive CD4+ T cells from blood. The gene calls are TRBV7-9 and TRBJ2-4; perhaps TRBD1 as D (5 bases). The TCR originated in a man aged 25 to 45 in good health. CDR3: CASSLDWGRLAKNIQYF. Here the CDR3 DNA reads TGTGCCAGCAGCTTAGATTGGGGCCGCTTGGCCAAAAACATTCAGTACTTC.